This is a list of T cell receptor beta chains from one sample in a study of cytomegalovirus exposure and HLA in healthy donors. TCRdb's copy holds only in-frame clones and misses some; the assay was immunoSEQ multiplex PCR. This repertoire shows around 190,000 clones, around 80% found once; its top ten account for approximately 0.55%. Sequenced input: PBMCs. These receptors all come from a woman in her forties or fifties in good health and CMV-seronegative. The CDR3 runs from the conserved cysteine through the conserved F or W. The D gene is left open where the match is weak. Part of the rows lack a size; the others show once, few, many or a class for expanded clones.

d_call clone_size j_call v_call cdr3_aa cdr3_nt
. . TRBJ2-1 TRBV10-2 CASRSVNEQFF TGCGCCAGCAGATCGGTAAATGAGCAGTTCTTC
TRBD2 . TRBJ2-3 TRBV9 CASSVSLAGVGATDTQYF TGTGCCAGCAGCGTAAGCCTAGCGGGAGTGGGGGCCACAGATACGCAGTATTTT
. . TRBJ1-1 TRBV28 CASTPTPEGTEAFF TGTGCCAGCACCCCTACTCCGGAAGGGACAGAAGCTTTCTTT
TRBD2 few TRBJ2-1 TRBV28 CASSLFGTGGTFSYNEQFF TGTGCCAGCAGTTTGTTCGGAACGGGGGGAACATTCTCCTACAATGAGCAGTTCTTC
TRBD2 few TRBJ2-3 TRBV19 CASGAGGSTDTQYF TGTGCCAGCGGGGCGGGAGGGAGCACAGATACGCAGTATTTT
. . TRBJ1-5 TRBV2 CASRPPGRQVNQPQHF TGTGCCAGCAGACCCCCGGGCCGACAGGTTAATCAGCCCCAGCATTTT
. . TRBJ2-7 TRBV4-3 CASSRRDSEVYEQYF TGCGCCAGCAGCCGCCGGGATTCAGAGGTTTACGAGCAGTACTTC
. . TRBJ2-6 TRBV19 CASSALGASSGANVLTF TGTGCCAGTAGTGCCCTAGGGGCGAGCTCTGGGGCCAACGTCCTGACTTTC
TRBD2 . TRBJ2-1 TRBV10-2 CASSLLAGGNNEQFF TGCGCCAGCAGTCTTTTAGCGGGGGGAAACAATGAGCAGTTCTTC
. . TRBJ1-4 TRBV19 CASARLATNEKLFF TGTGCCAGCGCCCGACTAGCAACTAATGAAAAACTGTTTTTT
. . TRBJ2-6 TRBV7-9 CASSSNPTIGGSGANVLTF TGTGCCAGCAGCTCAAACCCGACGATAGGAGGCTCTGGGGCCAACGTCCTGACTTTC
TRBD1 . TRBJ1-2 TRBV19 CASSTDRGGGYTF TGTGCCAGTAGTACAGACAGGGGCGGCGGCTACACCTTC
. . TRBJ2-7 TRBV4-2 CASSPGLPYEQYF TGTGCCAGCAGCCCCGGGTTACCCTACGAGCAGTACTTC
. . TRBJ2-1 TRBV19 CASSIDLRDIYNEQFF TGTGCCAGTAGTATAGATCTGAGGGACATCTACAATGAGCAGTTCTTC
. . TRBJ1-5 TRBV27 CASSFGLDQPQHF TGTGCCAGCAGTTTCGGACTAGATCAGCCCCAGCATTTT
. . TRBJ2-2 TRBV5-8 CASSYSRTGELFF TGTGCCAGCAGCTATAGTCGCACCGGGGAGCTGTTTTTT
TRBD1 . TRBJ1-4 TRBV15 CATSRPRDRDEKLFF TGTGCCACCAGCAGACCGAGGGACAGGGATGAAAAACTGTTTTTT
. . TRBJ1-3 TRBV11-2 CASSLDTGPGNTIYF TGTGCCAGCAGCTTAGATACAGGGCCCGGAAACACCATATATTTT
. . TRBJ1-1 TRBV7-7 CASSLSQNTEAFF TGTGCCAGCAGCTTATCCCAGAACACTGAAGCTTTCTTT
. . TRBJ2-2 TRBV16 CASAAISGNTGELFF TGTGCCAGCGCTGCCATTAGCGGGAACACCGGGGAGCTGTTTTTT
. . TRBJ1-4 TRBV27 CASRRDLYTNEKLFF TGTGCCAGCAGGAGGGATCTTTACACTAATGAAAAACTGTTTTTT
TRBD1 . TRBJ2-5 TRBV18 CASSPPGQFGETQYF TGTGCCAGCTCACCGCCGGGACAGTTCGGAGAGACCCAGTACTTC
TRBD1 . TRBJ2-3 TRBV5-6 CASSSRDRGGTDTQYF TGTGCCAGCAGCTCACGGGACAGGGGGGGCACAGATACGCAGTATTTT
TRBD2 . TRBJ2-2 TRBV9 CASSVAGGPGTGELFF TGTGCCAGCAGCGTAGCGGGAGGGCCGGGCACCGGGGAGCTGTTTTTT
TRBD2 . TRBJ2-1 TRBV30 CAYKGLAGGKSSYNEQFF TGTGCCTACAAGGGACTAGCGGGGGGCAAAAGCTCCTACAATGAGCAGTTCTTC
. few TRBJ1-1 TRBV29-1 CSVDPVNTEAFF TGCAGCGTTGATCCGGTGAACACTGAAGCTTTCTTT
. . TRBJ2-1 TRBV19 CASTTRHGGAENEQFF TGTGCCAGTACCACCCGTCACGGGGGAGCCGAAAATGAGCAGTTCTTC
TRBD2 . TRBJ2-5 TRBV6-6 CASSYSSLAGQEQYF TGTGCCAGCAGTTACTCGTCTCTAGCGGGGCAGGAGCAGTACTTC
. once TRBJ1-2 TRBV28 CASSFTGPGYGYTF TGTGCCAGCAGTTTTACGGGTCCCGGCTATGGCTACACCTTC
TRBD1 . TRBJ2-1 TRBV5-4 CASSPRQGYNEQFF TGTGCCAGCAGCCCCCGACAGGGTTACAATGAGCAGTTCTTC
TRBD2 . TRBJ2-1 TRBV2 CASSASGRAANEQFF TGTGCCAGCAGTGCAAGCGGGAGGGCCGCCAATGAGCAGTTCTTC
. . TRBJ1-2 TRBV14 CASSPHGGAYGYTF TGTGCCAGCAGCCCTCACGGGGGGGCATATGGCTACACCTTC
TRBD2 . TRBJ2-3 TRBV5-6 CASSSGLAGGDTQYF TGTGCCAGCAGCTCGGGACTAGCGGGGGGGGATACGCAGTATTTT
. . TRBJ2-5 TRBV2 CASSRIQETQYF TGTGCCAGCAGCCGTATCCAAGAGACCCAGTACTTC
. few TRBJ2-7 TRBV21-1 CASSKAPAGGLYEQYF TGTGCCAGCAGCAAAGCGCCGGCGGGAGGCTTGTACGAGCAGTACTTC
. . TRBJ1-4 TRBV5-6 CASSQAPGPREKLFF TGTGCCAGCAGCCAAGCCCCGGGTCCTCGGGAAAAACTGTTTTTT
TRBD2 once TRBJ2-3 TRBV4-3 CASSQGPRGGLIADTQYF TGCGCCAGCAGCCAAGGTCCGCGGGGGGGCCTGATTGCAGATACGCAGTATTTT
TRBD1 few TRBJ1-5 TRBV28 CASSLFGQGVDQPQHF TGTGCCAGCAGTTTGTTTGGACAGGGGGTCGATCAGCCCCAGCATTTT
. . TRBJ2-3 TRBV6-5 CASRREVTDTQYF TGTGCCAGCAGGCGTGAGGTCACAGATACGCAGTATTTT
. . TRBJ2-1 TRBV19 CASSVAGVTYNEQFF TGTGCCAGTAGCGTAGCAGGGGTGACCTACAATGAGCAGTTCTTC
. . TRBJ1-1 TRBV5-6 CASSEYTEAFF TGTGCCAGCAGCGAGTACACTGAAGCTTTCTTT
. . TRBJ2-7 TRBV6-6 CASRRRADRYEQYF TGTGCCAGCAGGAGAAGAGCGGACCGCTACGAGCAGTACTTC
TRBD2 . TRBJ2-7 TRBV4-1 CASSGVETSGLYEQYF TGCGCCAGCAGCGGGGTGGAGACTAGCGGACTCTACGAGCAGTACTTC
. . TRBJ2-6 TRBV7-9 CSSSLLIHREGTNVLTF TGTTCCAGCAGCTTATTGATTCACAGGGAGGGAACCAACGTCCTGACTTTC
TRBD2 . TRBJ2-3 TRBV5-1 CASSRTGSGGDTQYF TGCGCCAGCAGCCGGACGGGGTCGGGGGGAGATACGCAGTATTTT
. . TRBJ2-5 TRBV5-1 CASSLALSGFDETQYF TGCGCCAGCAGCTTGGCATTGTCGGGGTTCGATGAGACCCAGTACTTC
TRBD1 once TRBJ2-7 TRBV5-1 CASSLGGTGLYEQYF TGCGCCAGCAGCTTGGGGGGGACAGGGCTCTACGAGCAGTACTTC
. . TRBJ1-1 TRBV5-1 CASSFGGPESTEAFF TGCGCCAGCAGCTTCGGAGGACCTGAAAGCACTGAAGCTTTCTTT